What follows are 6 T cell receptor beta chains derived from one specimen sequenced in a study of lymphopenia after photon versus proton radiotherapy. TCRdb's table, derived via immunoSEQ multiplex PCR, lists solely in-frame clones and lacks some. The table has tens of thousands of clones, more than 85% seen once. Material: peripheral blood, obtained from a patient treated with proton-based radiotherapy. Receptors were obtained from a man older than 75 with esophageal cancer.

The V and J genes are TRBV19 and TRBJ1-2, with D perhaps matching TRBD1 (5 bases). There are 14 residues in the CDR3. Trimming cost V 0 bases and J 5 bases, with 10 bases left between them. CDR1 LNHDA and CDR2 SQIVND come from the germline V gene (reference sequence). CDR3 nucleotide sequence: TGTGCCAGTAGTATAGAGGGGCTTATTTATGGCTACACCTTC. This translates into CASSIEGLIYGYTF.

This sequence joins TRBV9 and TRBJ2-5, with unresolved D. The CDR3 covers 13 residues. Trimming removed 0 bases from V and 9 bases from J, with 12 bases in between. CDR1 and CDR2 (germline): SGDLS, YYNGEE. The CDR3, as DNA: TGTGCCAGCAGCGTAGGGTCCGATCTGGCCCAGTACTTC. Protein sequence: CASSVGSDLAQYF.

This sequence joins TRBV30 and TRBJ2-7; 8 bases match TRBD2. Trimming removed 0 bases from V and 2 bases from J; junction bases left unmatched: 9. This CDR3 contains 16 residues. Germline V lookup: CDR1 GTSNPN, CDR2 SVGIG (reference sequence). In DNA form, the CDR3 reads TGTGCCTGGAGTGTACGGAGACGGGGGGGCCCCTACGAGCAGTACTTC. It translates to CAWSVRRRGGPYEQYF.

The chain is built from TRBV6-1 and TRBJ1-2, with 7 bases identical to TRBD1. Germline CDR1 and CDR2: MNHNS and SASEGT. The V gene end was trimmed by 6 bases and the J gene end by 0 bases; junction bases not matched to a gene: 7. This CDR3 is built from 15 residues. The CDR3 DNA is TGTGCCAGCAGAGCACCCGACAGGGCTAACTATGGCTACACCTTC. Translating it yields CASRAPDRANYGYTF.

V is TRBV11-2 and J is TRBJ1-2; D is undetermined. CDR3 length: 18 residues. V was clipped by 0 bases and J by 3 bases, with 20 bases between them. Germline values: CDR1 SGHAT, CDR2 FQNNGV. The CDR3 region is CASSLDGEGLGRYYGYTF. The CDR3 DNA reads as TGTGCCAGCAGCTTAGACGGGGAGGGTTTGGGCAGATACTATGGCTACACCTTC.

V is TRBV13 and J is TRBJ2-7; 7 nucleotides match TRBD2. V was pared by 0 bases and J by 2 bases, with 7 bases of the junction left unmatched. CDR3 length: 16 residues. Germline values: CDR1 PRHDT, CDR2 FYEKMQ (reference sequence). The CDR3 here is CASSLGPGGEAYEQYF. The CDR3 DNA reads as TGTGCCAGCAGCTTAGGCCCGGGGGGAGAAGCCTACGAGCAGTACTTC. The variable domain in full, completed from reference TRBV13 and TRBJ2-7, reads AAGVIQSPRHLIKEKRETATLKCYPIPRHDTVYWYQQGPGQDPQFLISFYEKMQSDKGSIPDRFSAQQFSDYHSELNMSSLELGDSALYFCASSLGPGGEAYEQYFGPGTRLTVT.